This TCR beta chain was observed in a study of T cell responses to AZD1222 COVID-19 vaccine. This clone was seen just once. The V gene lost 6 bases and the J gene lost 0 bases, with 20 bases spanning the gap. This CDR3 spans 17 amino acids. Germline V gene sequence: CDR1 MNHEY, CDR2 SMNVEV (reference sequence). Here immunoSEQ multiplex PCR was the method, and the copy in TCRdb shows in-frame clones only, minus some. The top ten clones hold roughly 1.4% of a sample with around 100,000 clones, roughly 86% of them seen once. This specimen was peripheral blood, taken on day 0 of AZD1222 vaccination. The source of this sequence is an adult in good health. The chain uses TRBV27 and TRBJ1-2; D perhaps matches TRBD1 (5 bases). The CDR3 reads CASSQLGGIHSNYGYTF. CDR3 DNA sequence: TGTGCCAGCAGCCAGCTCGGGGGGATACACTCTAACTATGGCTACACCTTC.